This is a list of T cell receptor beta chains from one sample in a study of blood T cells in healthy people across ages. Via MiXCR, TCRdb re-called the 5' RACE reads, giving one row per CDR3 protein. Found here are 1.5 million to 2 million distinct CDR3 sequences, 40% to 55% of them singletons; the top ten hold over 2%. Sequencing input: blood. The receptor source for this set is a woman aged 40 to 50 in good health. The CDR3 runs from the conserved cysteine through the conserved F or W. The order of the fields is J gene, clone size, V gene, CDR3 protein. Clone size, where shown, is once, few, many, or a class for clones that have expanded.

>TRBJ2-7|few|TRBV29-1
CSVGGTGGAFSNYEQYF
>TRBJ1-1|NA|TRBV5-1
CASSSQGSTLNTEAFF
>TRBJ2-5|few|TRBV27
CASSLSGRLTQYF
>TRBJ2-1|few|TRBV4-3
CASSQDRDNNEQFF
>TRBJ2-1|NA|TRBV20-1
CSASSGTAAYNEQFF
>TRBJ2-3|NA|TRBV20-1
CSARDRGGEWGTDTQYF
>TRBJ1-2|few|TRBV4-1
CASSHGDSGRVDYGYTF
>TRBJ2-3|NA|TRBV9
CASSVESSLAGGSDTQYF
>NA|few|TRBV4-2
CASSHRFSGGAETQYF
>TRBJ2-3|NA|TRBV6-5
CASSYGVSPRFYTDTQYF
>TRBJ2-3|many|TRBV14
CASRAGGGGTQYF
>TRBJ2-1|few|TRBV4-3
CASSQDRGEGNEQFF
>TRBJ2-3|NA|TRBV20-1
CSARDPDLWDPDTQYF
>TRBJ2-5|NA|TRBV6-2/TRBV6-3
CASSYSLGHREKETQYF
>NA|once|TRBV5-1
CASSAGQENIQYF
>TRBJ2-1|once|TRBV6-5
CASSPDRITYNEQFF
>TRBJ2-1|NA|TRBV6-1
CARRYRDGRNEQFF
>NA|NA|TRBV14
CASSQEITREQYF
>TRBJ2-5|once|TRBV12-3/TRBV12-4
CASILGKTQYF
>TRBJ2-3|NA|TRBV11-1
CASSFGAGVTDTQYF
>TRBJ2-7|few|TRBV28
CASSTLSYEQYF
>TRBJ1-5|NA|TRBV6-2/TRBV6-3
CASRNPGPSNQPQHF
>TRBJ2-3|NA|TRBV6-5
CASSQGTTSDTQYF
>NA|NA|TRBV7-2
CASSLAHENRETQYF
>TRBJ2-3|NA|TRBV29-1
CSMRTGPRGGTQYF
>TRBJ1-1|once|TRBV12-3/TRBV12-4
CASRKVMAEAFF
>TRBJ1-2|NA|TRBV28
CASNIRGRGYTF
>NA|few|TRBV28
CASSTLGAYNEQYF
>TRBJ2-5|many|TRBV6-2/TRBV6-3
CASSMGQAQETQYF